The TCR beta chain under discussion was sequenced for a study of blood T cell repertoires in COVID-19. Overall study context: Material from acute and convalescent COVID-19 was sourced from the United States, Italy and Spain. T cells, B-cell-depleted T cells, or PBMCs provided the cDNA or gDNA that served as material.

Trimming left V 4 bases short and J 0 bases short, with 19 bases between. CDR1 and CDR2 from the germline V gene are SGDLS and YYNGEE. CDR3 size: 17 residues. Assay: immunoSEQ multiplex PCR; the TCRdb copy retains only in-frame clones and omits some. The sample includes around 220,000 clones, about nine tenths of them seen just once. The chain recombines TRBV9 with TRBJ1-1, with unresolved D. Sequencing was carried out using PBMCs or T cells enriched from blood (not recorded which). This TCR was recovered from a woman in her thirties with acute COVID-19. CDR3 loop: CASSPQNARRVNTEAFF. The DNA for the CDR3 is TGTGCCAGCAGCCCCCAGAACGCTCGACGGGTGAACACTGAAGCTTTCTTT.